These 19 T cell receptor beta chains came from one sample sequenced in a study of blood T cell repertoires in COVID-19. TCRdb keeps only in-frame clones here, not all; method: immunoSEQ multiplex PCR. Here the sample spans some 130,000 clones, about nine tenths being singletons. Sequencing input: PBMCs or T cells enriched from blood (not recorded which). The source of these receptors is a man in his fifties or sixties who had recovered from COVID-19.

The genes are TRBV27 and TRBJ1-1; no firm D call. The CDR3 has 14 amino acids. Per germline, CDR1 MNHEY and CDR2 SMNVEV (reference sequence). Trimming took 4 bases from V and 0 from J, leaving 9 bases between them. CDR3: CASSSWAMNTEAFF. The CDR3 bases are TGTGCCAGCAGTTCTTGGGCCATGAACACTGAAGCTTTCTTT.

The chain is built from TRBV19 and TRBJ2-2; tentatively, D is TRBD1 (6 bases). The CDR3 is 15 amino acids. Germline V gives CDR1 LNHDA, CDR2 SQIVND (reference sequence). V gave up 7 bases and J gave up 4 bases, with 16 bases separating them. CDR3 sequence: CASTLGRGSTGELFF. CDR3 coding DNA: TGTGCCAGTACCCTGGGCAGGGGATCCACCGGGGAGCTGTTTTTT.

The chain has TRBV4-3 and TRBJ1-1; TRBD1 might be the D (6 bases). Germline lookup yields CDR1 LGHNA and CDR2 YSLEER. This CDR3 has 15 residues. V was pared by 1 base and J by 0 bases, with 9 bases between. CDR3 sequence (DNA): TGCGCCAGCAGCCAAGTCCGGGACATGAACACTGAAGCTTTCTTT. Protein sequence: CASSQVRDMNTEAFF.

The gene calls are TRBV3-1 (or the pseudogene TRBV3-2) and TRBJ1-2, with 8 positions matching TRBD1. This CDR3 is 15 amino acids long. CDR1 is LGHDT, CDR2 YNNKEL, per germline (reference sequence). The junction had 8 bases not matched to a gene; V was cut back by 1 base and J by 7 bases. The CDR3 sequence: CASSQVGQGVFGYTF. The DNA for the CDR3 is TGTGCCAGCAGCCAAGTCGGACAGGGAGTCTTTGGCTACACCTTC.

V usage is TRBV7-2 and J usage is TRBJ2-5; D gene ambiguous. This CDR3 is 13 amino acids long. V lost 6 bases to trimming and J lost 2 bases, with 10 bases between them. Germline lookup yields CDR1 SGHTA and CDR2 FQGNSA. CDR3 region: CASRVLNQETQYF. The CDR3 DNA sequence: TGTGCCAGCAGGGTACTTAATCAAGAGACCCAGTACTTC.

The chain joins TRBV3-1 (or the pseudogene TRBV3-2) to TRBJ1-1; TRBD1 is a possible D gene (6 bases). The CDR3 contains 14 residues. V lost 4 bases and J 4 bases, leaving 13 bases between the germline ends. Germline-derived CDR1 and CDR2 are LGHDT and YNNKEL (reference sequence). The DNA of the CDR3 is TGTGCCAGCAGCCCTCCGGGACAACGCACTGAAGCTTTCTTT. This codes for CASSPPGQRTEAFF.

The chain has TRBV15 and TRBJ2-7; 12 positions agree with TRBD1. J lost 4 bases, V lost 1 base, and 5 bases had no gene match. Germline assignment: CDR1 LNHNV and CDR2 YYDKDF (reference sequence). The CDR3 runs 16 residues. The CDR3 DNA sequence: TGTGCCACCAGCAGAGGAGGGGGACAGGGGGCTTACGAGCAGTACTTC. Translating gives CATSRGGGQGAYEQYF.

The table lists this clone with a count of one. The genes are TRBV9 and TRBJ2-3; 7 nucleotides agree with TRBD2. In germline, CDR1 is SGDLS, CDR2 YYNGEE. CDR3 length equals 15 residues. The trim removed 2 bases at V and 4 bases at J, leaving 7 bases unmatched. This CDR3 is CASSVPDTSADTQYF. CDR3 DNA sequence: TGTGCCAGCAGCGTTCCCGATACTAGCGCAGATACGCAGTATTTT.

For this clone: This same CDR3 is encoded by further DNA sequences in the sample. V and J are TRBV9 and TRBJ2-5, with D possibly TRBD1 on 5 matching bases. CDR1 is SGDLS and CDR2 is YYNGEE in the germline V gene. V was shortened by 4 bases and J by 3 bases, with 13 bases between the two germline ends. CDR3 length: 14 amino acids. The CDR3: CASSPGTGEETQYF. The CDR3 nucleotides are TGTGCCAGCAGCCCAGGAACAGGTGAAGAGACCCAGTACTTC. Drawing the rest from reference TRBV9 and TRBJ2-5, the complete variable domain is DSGVTQTPKHLITATGQRVTLRCSPRSGDLSVYWYQQSLDQGLQFLIQYYNGEERAKGNILERFSAQQFPDLHSELNLSSLELGDSALYFCASSPGTGEETQYFGPGTRLLVL.

This chain links TRBV4-2 with TRBJ1-4; 7 bases agree with TRBD1. The V and J ends lost 1 base and 8 bases, in that order; junction bases with no gene match: 7. This CDR3 spans 15 amino acids. Per germline, CDR1 LGHNA and CDR2 YNFKEQ. This CDR3 reads CASSQATGAWEKLFF. Written as DNA, the CDR3 is TGTGCCAGCAGCCAAGCCACAGGGGCTTGGGAAAAACTGTTTTTT.

The rearrangement links TRBV9 to TRBJ1-1; D uncertain. The CDR3 is 14 residues long. Germline CDR1 and CDR2: SGDLS and YYNGEE. V lost 0 bases and J 6 bases, leaving 12 bases between the germline ends. In nucleotides, the CDR3 is TGTGCCAGCAGCGTAGCCGGGTTCAGTTCTGAAGCTTTCTTT. This encodes CASSVAGFSSEAFF. Together with reference TRBV9 and TRBJ1-1, the CDR3 gives the full variable domain: DSGVTQTPKHLITATGQRVTLRCSPRSGDLSVYWYQQSLDQGLQFLIQYYNGEERAKGNILERFSAQQFPDLHSELNLSSLELGDSALYFCASSVAGFSSEAFFGQGTRLTVV.

The rearrangement uses TRBV2 and TRBJ2-3; D is possibly TRBD1 (7 bases). Germline lookup yields CDR1 SNHLY and CDR2 FYNNEI. V lost 5 bases and J 1 base, leaving 16 bases between the germline ends. CDR3 length: 16 amino acids. The CDR3, as DNA: TGTGCCAGCAGTCATGGAGGGGGCTTTGGCACAGATACGCAGTATTTT. Encoded protein: CASSHGGGFGTDTQYF.

This chain links TRBV9 with TRBJ2-7; TRBD1 aligns across 10 bases. The CDR3 sequence is 16 residues long. Looked up from germline, CDR1 is SGDLS and CDR2 is YYNGEE. V was clipped by 3 bases and J by 2 bases; unmatched bases: 8. The DNA for the CDR3 is TGTGCCAGCAGCGCCCCCCAAGGGACAGGGGCCTACGAGCAGTACTTC. The encoded protein is CASSAPQGTGAYEQYF.

The chain couples TRBV24-1 to TRBJ2-3; 7 nucleotides align to TRBD2. The CDR3 runs 16 residues. V lost 5 bases, J lost 5 bases, and 12 bases stayed unmatched. Per germline, CDR1 KGHDR and CDR2 SFDVKD. The CDR3 sequence: CATSARKRGTKDTQYF. The CDR3 DNA is TGTGCCACCAGTGCCAGAAAACGGGGGACTAAAGATACGCAGTATTTT.

This clone was observed a few times. The rearrangement joins TRBV7-2 to TRBJ2-2; D gene uncertain. V lost 3 bases, J lost 2 bases, and 7 bases lay in between. Germline CDR1 SGHTA, CDR2 FQGNSA. This CDR3 is 14 amino acids long. Here the CDR3 reads CASSFGVNTGELFF. The CDR3, as DNA: TGTGCCAGCAGCTTCGGAGTTAACACCGGGGAGCTGTTTTTT.

This rearrangement joins TRBV30 to TRBJ1-1; the D is unclear. V was clipped by 2 bases and J by 5 bases, with 15 bases between them. Per germline, CDR1 GTSNPN and CDR2 SVGIG (reference sequence). The CDR3 sequence is 14 residues long. For the CDR3, the DNA is TGTGCCTGGAGTCCCCCGAGCCTGAGGACTGAAGCTTTCTTT. This gives the protein CAWSPPSLRTEAFF.

This chain links TRBV7-6 with TRBJ2-5, with 8 positions matching TRBD1. CDR1 and CDR2 (germline): SGHVS, FNYEAQ. J gave up 6 bases and V 5 bases, and 11 bases lay outside the gene matches. The length of the CDR3 is 15 residues. CDR3 protein: CASSHNTGGEKTQYF. The CDR3 DNA reads as TGTGCCAGCAGCCACAACACAGGGGGTGAAAAGACCCAGTACTTC.

The J gene is TRBJ2-1, the V gene TRBV5-4; 7 bases match TRBD2. The germline V gene has CDR1 SGHNT and CDR2 YYREEE (reference sequence). This CDR3 has 15 residues. The trim removed 4 bases at V and 12 bases at J, leaving 16 bases unmatched. CDR3 in amino acids: CASSQVTPTSPRQFF. CDR3 coding DNA: TGTGCCAGCAGCCAAGTCACCCCGACTAGCCCTCGGCAGTTCTTC.

This clone was recorded a few times. The J gene is TRBJ1-1, the V gene TRBV9; D is unclear. Germline V gives CDR1 SGDLS, CDR2 YYNGEE. V was clipped by 0 bases and J by 6 bases, with 15 bases between them. The CDR3 length is 15 residues. The CDR3, as DNA: TGTGCCAGCAGCGTAGATGCCGTGAGAGGAGCTGAAGCTTTCTTT. Protein: CASSVDAVRGAEAFF.